The 28 T cell receptor beta chains below come from one sample, sequenced in a study of shared T cell receptors in the human thymus. The assay was immunoSEQ multiplex PCR, and TCRdb's table has in-frame clones only and misses some. The sample lists 700,000 or so clones; 75% to 90% were seen once. The sample was also reused in another study, on human thymus T cells.

Sequencing input: thymocytes. These receptors originate from a girl under three years old with a congenital heart defect.

V and J are TRBV5-1 and TRBJ1-2; 7 bases align to TRBD1. This CDR3 has 15 residues. Germline assignment: CDR1 SGHRS and CDR2 YFSETQ. V lost 2 bases and J lost 2; bases outside the gene matches: 6. The CDR3 loop is CASSLPGTENYGYTF. As DNA, the CDR3 is TGCGCCAGCAGCTTACCCGGGACAGAGAACTATGGCTACACCTTC.

CDR3 sequence (DNA): TGTGCCAGCTTGACAGGCCCCCTCTCCTACAATGAGCAGTTCTTC. This codes for CASLTGPLSYNEQFF. The chain combines TRBV6-1 with TRBJ2-1, with a weak D call TRBD1 (6 bases). Germline V gene data show CDR1 as MNHNS and CDR2 as SASEGT. This CDR3 is 15 amino acids long. With 8 bases removed from V and 0 bases from J, the gap between germline ends came to 14 bases.

This chain uses TRBV9 with TRBJ1-1; 7 bases line up with TRBD1. V lost 3 bases and J lost 1; bases outside the gene matches: 9. The V gene's germline CDR1 is SGDLS and CDR2 YYNGEE. The CDR3 length is 16 residues. As DNA, the CDR3 is TGTGCCAGCAGCGATTTTCGACAGGGAGGGAACACTGAAGCTTTCTTT. Protein product: CASSDFRQGGNTEAFF.

J is TRBJ2-7 and V is TRBV7-9; 9 positions match TRBD1. V lost 0 bases to trimming and J lost 7 bases; unmatched junction nucleotides: 16. The V gene's germline CDR1 is SEHNR and CDR2 FQNEAQ (reference sequence). The CDR3 is made up of 18 amino acids. Written as DNA, the CDR3 is TGTGCCAGCAGCTTAGCCGGGACAGGGATGGCCGGAGAGAGAGAGCAGTACTTC. Translated: CASSLAGTGMAGEREQYF.

This sequence joins TRBV10-3 and TRBJ2-1; the match to TRBD2 covers 9 bases. Germline trimming cut 3 bases from V and 12 bases from J; bases unmatched to any gene: 12. CDR3 length: 15 residues. CDR1 is ENHRY and CDR2 is SYGVKD in the germline V gene. The chain's CDR3 is CAISDRGRGGGVQFF. The CDR3 DNA sequence: TGTGCCATCAGTGATCGTGGGCGGGGGGGCGGAGTGCAGTTCTTC.

This sequence joins TRBV7-9 and TRBJ2-1, with TRBD1 identical over 10 bases. V shed 5 bases, J shed 7 bases, and the junction held 11 bases outside the gene matches. CDR1 and CDR2 from the germline V gene are SEHNR and FQNEAQ (reference sequence). CDR3 length: 16 residues. CDR3 bases: TGTGCCAGCAGCATCGGCCGGGACAGGGGTTTTAATGAGCAGTTCTTC. Amino acid sequence: CASSIGRDRGFNEQFF.

The chain couples TRBV5-5 to TRBJ1-2; D ambiguous. Germline loops: CDR1 SGHKS, CDR2 YYEKEE (reference sequence). The V and J ends lost 0 bases and 4 bases respectively, with 25 bases between them. The CDR3 runs 19 residues. The CDR3 DNA is TGTGCCAGCAGCTTGGAAATACACAGATATCTACGGATGAGCTATGGCTACACCTTC. Protein sequence: CASSLEIHRYLRMSYGYTF. The full variable domain, with the rest looked up from reference TRBV5-5 and TRBJ1-2, is DAGVTQSPTHLIKTRGQQVTLRCSPISGHKSVSWYQQVLGQGPQFIFQYYEKEERGRGNFPDRFSARQFPNYSSELNVNALLLGDSALYLCASSLEIHRYLRMSYGYTFGSGTRLTVV.

The chain combines TRBV6-5 with TRBJ2-7; TRBD1 agrees at 8 bases. With 6 bases clipped from V and 10 bases from J, the junction kept 11 bases outside the gene matches. The CDR3 totals 13 residues. Germline lookup yields CDR1 MNHEY and CDR2 SVGAGI. DNA for the CDR3: TGTGCCAGCAGCTCTATCGGGACAGGCCCTCAGTACTTC. It specifies CASSSIGTGPQYF.

The V gene is TRBV9, the J gene TRBJ2-6; tentative D call: TRBD2 (6 bases). The CDR3 extends over 18 amino acids. Germline V gene lookup returns CDR1 SGDLS and CDR2 YYNGEE. V was clipped by 1 base and J by 0 bases, with 14 bases between them. The CDR3 sequence is CASSVQGLSVSGANVLTF. CDR3 DNA sequence: TGTGCCAGCAGCGTACAGGGACTTTCCGTCTCTGGGGCCAACGTCCTGACTTTC.

The chain links TRBV5-1 to TRBJ1-4; 7 bases match TRBD1. V shed 1 base, J shed 2 bases, and the junction held 2 bases outside the gene matches. CDR3 length equals 15 residues. Germline CDR1 and CDR2: SGHRS and YFSETQ. The CDR3 protein is CASSLTRGTNEKLFF. The CDR3, as DNA: TGCGCCAGCAGCTTGACCAGGGGGACTAATGAAAAACTGTTTTTT.

The chain employs TRBV13 and TRBJ1-2; 8 bases align to TRBD1. Per the germline V gene, CDR1 is PRHDT and CDR2 is FYEKMQ (reference sequence). After removal of 5 bases from V and 6 bases from J, the junction contained 17 bases not matched to a gene. The CDR3 runs to 17 residues. The CDR3 DNA sequence: TGTGCCAGCAGCCCAGGACAGGGAGTATACCACGGCGATGGCTACACCTTC. It encodes CASSPGQGVYHGDGYTF.

V is TRBV12-5 and J is TRBJ1-2, with 7 bases aligning to TRBD1. CDR3 length equals 15 residues. Germline CDR1 LGHNT, CDR2 FRNRAP. V shed 4 bases, J shed 6 bases, and the junction held 11 bases outside the gene matches. Written as DNA, the CDR3 is TGTGCTAGTGGTTGCCCCTCCCAGGGGGATGATGGCTACACCTTC. It yields the protein CASGCPSQGDDGYTF.

The CDR3 DNA reads TGTGCCAGCAGCTTTTCCGGCATCCAGGGGGCTCAGGGTGGCTACACCTTC. Protein: CASSFSGIQGAQGGYTF. This chain links TRBV7-9 with TRBJ1-2, with TRBD1 matching over 8 bases. The length of the CDR3 is 17 residues. The V and J ends lost 3 bases and 7 bases, in that order; junction bases with no gene match: 16. Looked up from germline, CDR1 is SEHNR and CDR2 is FQNEAQ (reference sequence).

The V and J genes are TRBV23-1 and TRBJ1-1, with 9 bases aligning to TRBD1. TRBV23-1 is designated an ORF whose function remains uncertain. The CDR3 loop spans 17 amino acids. The trim removed 3 bases at V and 3 bases at J, leaving 11 bases unmatched. CDR3 coding DNA: TGCGCCAGCAGTCAGCTCGGGACAGGGAGTGGGGACACTGAAGCTTTCTTT. Protein: CASSQLGTGSGDTEAFF.

V usage is TRBV5-6 and J usage is TRBJ1-5; D might be TRBD1 (5 bases). The V gene's germline CDR1 is SGHDT and CDR2 YYEEEE. V was trimmed by 2 bases and J by 8 bases, leaving 14 bases between them. The CDR3 covers 14 residues. The CDR3 spells CASSFRGLWKPQHF. The CDR3 nucleotides are TGTGCCAGCAGCTTTAGGGGATTGTGGAAGCCCCAGCATTTT.

This clone has a single count. CDR3 loop: CASSSARGWDYGYTF. The CDR3 coding sequence is TGTGCCAGCAGCTCAGCCAGGGGATGGGACTATGGCTACACCTTC. This chain links TRBV5-5 with TRBJ1-2, with D perhaps matching TRBD1 (6 bases). V dropped 3 bases and J dropped 3 bases, with 15 bases sitting between them. Germline loops: CDR1 SGHKS, CDR2 YYEKEE (reference sequence). The length of the CDR3 is 15 residues.

The chain carries TRBV5-1 and TRBJ1-2, with 8 bases fitting TRBD1. With 0 bases clipped from V and 7 bases from J, the junction kept 14 bases outside the gene matches. Germline assignment: CDR1 SGHRS and CDR2 YFSETQ. The CDR3 length is 17 residues. The CDR3, as DNA: TGCGCCAGCAGCTTGGCCTTGCGTTCAGGACAGGGTTGTGGCTACACCTTC. This encodes CASSLALRSGQGCGYTF.

CDR3 in amino acids: CASSSGRLAGGLNTEAFF. The DNA for the CDR3 is TGTGCCAGCAGCTCTGGCCGGCTAGCAGGGGGCTTAAACACTGAAGCTTTCTTT. This chain connects TRBV11-2 to TRBJ1-1; 8 bases map to TRBD1. The CDR3 sequence is 18 residues long. The V and J ends lost 4 bases and 2 bases, in that order; junction bases with no gene match: 15. The germline CDR1 and CDR2 sequences are SGHAT and FQNNGV.

The table lists this clone with a count of one. The chain employs TRBV6-5 and TRBJ1-4, with D tentatively TRBD1 (6 bases). Per the germline V gene, CDR1 is MNHEY and CDR2 is SVGAGI. Trimming removed 2 bases at V and 8 bases at J, with 12 bases between. This CDR3 is 14 amino acids long. CDR3 bases: TGTGCCAGCAGTTACAAGGGGGTTAAGGAAAAACTGTTTTTT. Translated, it gives CASSYKGVKEKLFF.

The chain is built from TRBV5-6 and TRBJ2-2; TRBD2 agrees at 8 bases. J was trimmed by 6 bases and V by 1 base; bases with no gene match: 5. Per the germline V gene, CDR1 is SGHDT and CDR2 is YYEEEE. The CDR3 extends over 15 amino acids. The CDR3 coding sequence is TGTGCCAGCAGCTTGCCCGGGGGGGCTTCCGGGGAGCTGTTTTTT. Protein: CASSLPGGASGELFF.

This chain connects TRBV10-3 to TRBJ2-1; no definite D call. The CDR3 covers 12 residues. V was clipped by 2 bases and J by 8 bases, with 7 bases between them. Germline-derived CDR1 and CDR2 are ENHRY and SYGVKD. This CDR3 is CAISEVIYEQFF. The CDR3 DNA reads as TGTGCCATCAGTGAGGTTATATATGAGCAGTTCTTC.

This chain connects TRBV4-1 to TRBJ2-3; TRBD1 might be the D (6 bases). V gave up 4 bases and J gave up 0 bases, with 26 bases separating them. There are 20 residues in the CDR3. CDR1 is MGHRA and CDR2 is YSYEKL in the germline V gene. CDR3 DNA: TGCGCCAGCAGCCGAGACCCAGGGGAAGGAAATTGGAGAAGCACAGATACGCAGTATTTT. Its protein is CASSRDPGEGNWRSTDTQYF.

The rearrangement uses TRBV9 and TRBJ2-6; TRBD1 agrees at 8 bases. The CDR3 spans 16 residues. CDR1 SGDLS and CDR2 YYNGEE come from the germline V gene. J gave up 2 bases and V 3 bases, and 4 bases lay outside the gene matches. The CDR3 DNA is TGTGCCAGCAGCGCAGAACAGGGGGCTGGGGCCAACGTCCTGACTTTC. Translated, it gives CASSAEQGAGANVLTF. The full variable domain, in which reference TRBV9 and TRBJ2-6 provide the parts outside the CDR3, is DSGVTQTPKHLITATGQRVTLRCSPRSGDLSVYWYQQSLDQGLQFLIQYYNGEERAKGNILERFSAQQFPDLHSELNLSSLELGDSALYFCASSAEQGAGANVLTFGAGSRLTVL.

This chain links TRBV28 with TRBJ2-6; unclear D gene. Germline CDR1 reads MDHEN; CDR2 reads SYDVKM. This CDR3 comprises 19 residues. The V end was cut by 4 bases, the J end by 0 bases, with 19 bases between. CDR3 in amino acids: CASSYPLGPESSGANVLTF. Here the CDR3 DNA reads TGTGCCAGCAGTTACCCGCTTGGCCCCGAAAGCTCTGGGGCCAACGTCCTGACTTTC.

The CDR3 region is CASSLPYGQGYGYTF. The CDR3 nucleotides are TGTGCCAGCAGCTTACCGTATGGACAGGGGTACGGCTACACCTTC. The V call is TRBV5-6, the J call TRBJ1-2; 9 nucleotides agree with TRBD1. The length of the CDR3 is 15 residues. J gave up 8 bases and V 2 bases, and 10 bases lay outside the gene matches. The germline gives CDR1 SGHDT, CDR2 YYEEEE. The full variable domain, completed using reference TRBV5-6 and TRBJ1-2, is DAGVTQSPTHLIKTRGQQVTLRCSPKSGHDTVSWYQQALGQGPQFIFQYYEEEERQRGNFPDRFSGHQFPNYSSELNVNALLLGDSALYLCASSLPYGQGYGYTFGSGTRLTVV.

The genes are TRBV2 and TRBJ2-3; TRBD1 might be the D (6 bases). There are 13 residues in the CDR3. The ends were cut back, 10 bases at V and 0 bases at J, with 11 bases in the middle. Germline-derived CDR1 and CDR2 are SNHLY and FYNNEI. CDR3 DNA sequence: TGTGCCAACTGGACAGTGAGCACAGATACGCAGTATTTT. Translated, it gives CANWTVSTDTQYF.

This clone was counted only a few times. V gene TRBV9 combines with J gene TRBJ1-2; D is unclear. V lost 0 bases and J lost 2, with 11 bases in between. Germline assignment: CDR1 SGDLS and CDR2 YYNGEE. The CDR3 is made up of 15 amino acids. Here the CDR3 reads CASSVGAGKNYGYTF. CDR3 DNA: TGTGCCAGCAGCGTAGGGGCAGGTAAAAACTATGGCTACACCTTC.

V is TRBV9 and J is TRBJ1-2; D is unclear. The CDR3 is made up of 19 amino acids. The V end lost 0 bases, the J end lost 0 bases, and 21 bases lay between the germline ends. CDR1 is SGDLS, CDR2 YYNGEE, per germline. CDR3: CASSVGPRWRVRANYGYTF. The CDR3 region has the DNA TGTGCCAGCAGCGTAGGTCCGCGTTGGAGGGTCCGAGCTAACTATGGCTACACCTTC.